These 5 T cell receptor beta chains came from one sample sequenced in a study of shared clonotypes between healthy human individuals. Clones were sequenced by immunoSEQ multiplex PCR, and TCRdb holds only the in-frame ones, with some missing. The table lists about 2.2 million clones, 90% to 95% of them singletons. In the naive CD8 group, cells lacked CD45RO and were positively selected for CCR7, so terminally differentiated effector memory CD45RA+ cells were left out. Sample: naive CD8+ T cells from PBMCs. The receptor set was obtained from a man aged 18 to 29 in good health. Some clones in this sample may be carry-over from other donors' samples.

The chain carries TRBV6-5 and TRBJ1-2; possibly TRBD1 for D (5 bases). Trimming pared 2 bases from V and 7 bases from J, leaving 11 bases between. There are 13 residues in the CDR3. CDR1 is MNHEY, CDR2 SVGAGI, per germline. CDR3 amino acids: CASSYRVGGGYTF. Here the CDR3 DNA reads TGTGCCAGCAGTTACAGGGTCGGGGGTGGCTACACCTTC.

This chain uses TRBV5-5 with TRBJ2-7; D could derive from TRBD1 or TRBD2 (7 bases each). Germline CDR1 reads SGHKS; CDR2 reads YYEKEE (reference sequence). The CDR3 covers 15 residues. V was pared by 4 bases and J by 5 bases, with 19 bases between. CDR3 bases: TGTGCCAGCAGCCCAGAGACAGGGAGGGTCCACGAGCAGTACTTC. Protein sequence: CASSPETGRVHEQYF.

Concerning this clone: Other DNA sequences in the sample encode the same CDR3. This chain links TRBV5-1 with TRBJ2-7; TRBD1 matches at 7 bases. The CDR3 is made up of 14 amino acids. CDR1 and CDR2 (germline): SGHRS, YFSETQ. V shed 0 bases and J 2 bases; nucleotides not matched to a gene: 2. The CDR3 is CASSLGTGPYEQYF. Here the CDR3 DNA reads TGCGCCAGCAGCTTGGGGACAGGACCCTACGAGCAGTACTTC.

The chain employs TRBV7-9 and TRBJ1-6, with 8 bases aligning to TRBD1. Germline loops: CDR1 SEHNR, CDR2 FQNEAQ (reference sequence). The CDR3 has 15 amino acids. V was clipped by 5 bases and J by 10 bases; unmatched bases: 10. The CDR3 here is CASSPTDRGASPLHF. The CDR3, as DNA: TGTGCCAGCAGCCCCACCGACAGGGGAGCGTCACCCCTCCACTTT. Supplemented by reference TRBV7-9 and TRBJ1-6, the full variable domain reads DTGVSQNPRHKITKRGQNVTFRCDPISEHNRLYWYRQTLGQGPEFLTYFQNEAQLEKSRLLSDRFSAERPKGSFSTLEIQRTEQGDSAMYLCASSPTDRGASPLHFGNGTRLTVT.

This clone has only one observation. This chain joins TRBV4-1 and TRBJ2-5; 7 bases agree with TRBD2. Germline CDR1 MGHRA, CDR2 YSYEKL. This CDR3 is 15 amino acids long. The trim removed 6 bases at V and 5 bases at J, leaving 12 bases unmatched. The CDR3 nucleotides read TGCGCCAGCAGACCCCTAGCGGACCCTCGGGAGACCCAGTACTTC. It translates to CASRPLADPRETQYF.